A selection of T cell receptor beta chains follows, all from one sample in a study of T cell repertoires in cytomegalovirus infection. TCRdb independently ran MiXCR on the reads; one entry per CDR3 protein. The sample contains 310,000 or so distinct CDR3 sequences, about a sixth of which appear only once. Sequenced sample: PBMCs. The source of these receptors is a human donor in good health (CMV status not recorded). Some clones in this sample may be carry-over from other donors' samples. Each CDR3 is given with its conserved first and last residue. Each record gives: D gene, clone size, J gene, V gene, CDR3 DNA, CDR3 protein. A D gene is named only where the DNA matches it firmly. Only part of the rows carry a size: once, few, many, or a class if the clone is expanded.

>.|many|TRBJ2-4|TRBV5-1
TGCGCCAGCAGCGAAGACGCGTCTAGAGGTGACATTCAGTACTTC
CASSEDASRGDIQYF
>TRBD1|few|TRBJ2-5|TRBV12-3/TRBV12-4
TGTGCCAGCAGCCAAAACAGGGGGCAAGAGACCCAGTACTTC
CASSQNRGQETQYF
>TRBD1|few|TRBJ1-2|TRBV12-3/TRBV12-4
TGTGCCAGCAGTTACAGGGGAGGGGACTATGGCTACACCTTC
CASSYRGGDYGYTF
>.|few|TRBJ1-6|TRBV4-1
TGCGCCAGCAGCCCTGAAGGACAGTTTAGTTCACCCCTCCACTTT
CASSPEGQFSSPLHF
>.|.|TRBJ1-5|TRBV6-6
TGTGCCAGCAGTTACGGGGGTCCCGGGTTGTCCCAGCATTTT
CASSYGGPGLSQHF
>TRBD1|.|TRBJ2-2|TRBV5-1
TGCGCCAGCAGCCCTGGGACAGCCTTCACCGGGGAGCTGTTTTTT
CASSPGTAFTGELFF
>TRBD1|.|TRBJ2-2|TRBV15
TGTGCCACCAGCAGAGATCCGGGACAGGGCGTACCCGGGGAGCTGTTTTTT
CATSRDPGQGVPGELFF
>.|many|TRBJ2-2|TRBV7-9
TGTGCCAGCAGCCACACCGGGGAGCTGTTTTTT
CASSHTGELFF
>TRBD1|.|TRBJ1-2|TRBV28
TGTGCCAGCAGGCCCAGGGGGTATGATTATGGCTACACCTTC
CASRPRGYDYGYTF
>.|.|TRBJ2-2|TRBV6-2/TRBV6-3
TGTGCCAGCAACCGACAGTCATCAGGGGAGCTGTTTTTT
CASNRQSSGELFF
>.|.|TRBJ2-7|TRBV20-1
TGCAGTGCTACAACGGCCGGGTTGCCCTCCGGGGCTCTCTACGAGCAGTACTTC
CSATTAGLPSGALYEQYF
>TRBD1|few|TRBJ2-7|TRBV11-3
TGTGCCAGCAGCTTAGGCAGGGGGTCGGATGAGCAGTACTTC
CASSLGRGSDEQYF
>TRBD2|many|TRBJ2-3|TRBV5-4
TGTGCCAGCAGCCCCGGGGGGGGCGTCGCAGATACGCAGTATTTT
CASSPGGGVADTQYF
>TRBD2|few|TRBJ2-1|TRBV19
TGTGCCAGTAGTTTTCTCGGGACTACCGAGCAGTTCTTC
CASSFLGTTEQFF
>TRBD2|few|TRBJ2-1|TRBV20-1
TGCAGTGCTGCAAAACTAGCGGGGGGCTACAATGAGCAGTTCTTC
CSAAKLAGGYNEQFF
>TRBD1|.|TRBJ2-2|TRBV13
TGTGCCAGCAGACATGCCATTACAGGGGGCCTCGGGGAGCTGTTTTTT
CASRHAITGGLGELFF
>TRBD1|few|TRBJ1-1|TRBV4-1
TGCGCCAGCAGCGAACGGGACAGCATAATGAACACTGAAGCTTTCTTT
CASSERDSIMNTEAFF
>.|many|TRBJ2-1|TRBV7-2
TGTGCCAGCAGCTTAGCAACCCCGGGACCCGAGCAGTTCTTC
CASSLATPGPEQFF
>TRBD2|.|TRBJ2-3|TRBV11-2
TGTGCCAGCAGCTTGATGCGGGGGTCAGGGGATACGCAGTATTTT
CASSLMRGSGDTQYF
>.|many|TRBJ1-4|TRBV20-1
TGCAGTGCCGCGAACATCTTAGACGGTGAAAAACTGTTTTTT
CSAANILDGEKLFF
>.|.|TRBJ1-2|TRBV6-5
TGTGCCAGCAGTAGGACAGTTAACTATGGCTACACCTTC
CASSRTVNYGYTF
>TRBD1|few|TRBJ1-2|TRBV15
TGTGCCACCAGCAGAGGACGACAGGGAACCTATGGCTACACCTTC
CATSRGRQGTYGYTF
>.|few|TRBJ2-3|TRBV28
TGTGCCAGCAGTTTATCCGTGACCCATACGCAGTATTTT
CASSLSVTHTQYF
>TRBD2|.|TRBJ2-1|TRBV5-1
TGCGCCAGCAGCTTCGGGCGGGGGAGCTCCTACAATGAGCAGTTCTTC
CASSFGRGSSYNEQFF
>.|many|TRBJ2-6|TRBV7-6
TGTGCCAGCAGCTTAGTAGGGGACTCTGGGGCCAACGTCCTGACTTTC
CASSLVGDSGANVLTF
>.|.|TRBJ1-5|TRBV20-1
TGCAGTGCTAGAGGTAGCGGTAGAACCAATCAGCCCCAGCATTTT
CSARGSGRTNQPQHF
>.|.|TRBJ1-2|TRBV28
TGTGCCAGCAGTGCCAACTGGGGGGTTGGAGGCTACACCTTC
CASSANWGVGGYTF
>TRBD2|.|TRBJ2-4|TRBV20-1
TGCAGTGCTAGGCTAGCGGGGGAAGGAAACATTCAGTACTTC
CSARLAGEGNIQYF
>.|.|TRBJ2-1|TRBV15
TGTGCCACCAGCAGAGATCTGGACTCCCTGTTCCATGAGCAGTTCTTC
CATSRDLDSLFHEQFF
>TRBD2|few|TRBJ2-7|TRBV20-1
TGCAGTGCCAGCCGGGAGGGGTTACCCTACGAGCAGTACTTC
CSASREGLPYEQYF
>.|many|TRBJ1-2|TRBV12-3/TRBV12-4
TGTGCCAGCAGTTTAGGACAAAGGCCCCGCTATGGCTACACCTTC
CASSLGQRPRYGYTF
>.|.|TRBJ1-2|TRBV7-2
TGTGCCAGCAGCTTAGAGTTGGGGGTAGGCTACACCTTC
CASSLELGVGYTF
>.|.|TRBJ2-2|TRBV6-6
TGTGCCAGCACTACTCCGGCCGAGGGGGTCACCGGGGAGCTGTTTTTT
CASTTPAEGVTGELFF
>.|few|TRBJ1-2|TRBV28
TGTGCCAGCAGTTCCGGGCCCTATGGCTACACCTTC
CASSSGPYGYTF
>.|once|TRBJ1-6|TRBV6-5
TGTGCCAGCAGTTATAATGGGGCCGGGGGTTCACCCCTCCACTTT
CASSYNGAGGSPLHF
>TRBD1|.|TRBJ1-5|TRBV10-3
TGTGCCATCAGAGGGGGACAGGGGAAGGACAATCAGCCCCAGCATTTT
CAIRGGQGKDNQPQHF
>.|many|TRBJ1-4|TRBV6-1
TGTGCCAGCAGTGAACCGGGGAGGGGAGAGGAAAAACTGTTTTTT
CASSEPGRGEEKLFF
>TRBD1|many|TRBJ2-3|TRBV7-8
TGTGCCAGCAGCCTCGGACAGGTTGGAGATACGCAGTATTTT
CASSLGQVGDTQYF
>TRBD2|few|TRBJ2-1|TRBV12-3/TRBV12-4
TGTGCCAGCAACGGGAGGACCAATGAGCAGTTCTTC
CASNGRTNEQFF
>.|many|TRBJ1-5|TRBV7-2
TGTGCCAGCAGCTACGTGGACGGAGGGAATCAGCCCCAGCATTTT
CASSYVDGGNQPQHF
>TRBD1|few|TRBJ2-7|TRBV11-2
TGTGCCAGCAGCTTCCTGGGACAGAACTACGAGCAGTACTTC
CASSFLGQNYEQYF
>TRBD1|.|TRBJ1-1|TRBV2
TGTGCCAGCAGTTTCACGTCGGAGGACAGGGACAAGAACACTGAAGCTTTCTTT
CASSFTSEDRDKNTEAFF
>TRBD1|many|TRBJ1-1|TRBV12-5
TGTGCTAGTGGTCCTGGGACAGTGAACACTGAAGCTTTCTTT
CASGPGTVNTEAFF
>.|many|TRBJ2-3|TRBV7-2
TGTGCCAGCAGCTTTAGCGGTGCTAGCACAGATACGCAGTATTTT
CASSFSGASTDTQYF
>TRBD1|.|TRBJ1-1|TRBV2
TGTGCCAGCAGGGACAGGGGCATGGACACTGAAGCTTTCTTT
CASRDRGMDTEAFF
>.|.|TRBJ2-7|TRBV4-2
TGTGCCAGCAGCCAAGAAGGGGCTCCATCGGCACCTTACGAGCAGTACTTC
CASSQEGAPSAPYEQYF
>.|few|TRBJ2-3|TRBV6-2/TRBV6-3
TGTGCCAGCGGTGTAACGGTGGATACGCAGTATTTT
CASGVTVDTQYF
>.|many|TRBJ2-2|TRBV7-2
TGTGCCAGCAGCTTAAGGAGGCTAGAAAACGGGGAGCTGTTTTTT
CASSLRRLENGELFF
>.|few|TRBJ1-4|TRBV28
TGTGCCAGCAGTTCTTGGCTTGATGAACTGTTTTTT
CASSSWLDELFF
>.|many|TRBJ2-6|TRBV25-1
TGTGCCAGCAGTGATACAGACTCTGGGGCCAACGTCCTGACTTTC
CASSDTDSGANVLTF
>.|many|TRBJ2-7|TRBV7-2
TGTGCCAGCAGTTTTCAGGGTGGGGCCCAATCCTACGAGCAGTACTTC
CASSFQGGAQSYEQYF
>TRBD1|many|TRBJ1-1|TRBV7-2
TGTGCCAGCAGCCCGGGACAGCGAATCTCTGAAGCTTTCTTT
CASSPGQRISEAFF
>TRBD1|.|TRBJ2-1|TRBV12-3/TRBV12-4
TGTGCCAGCAGTTTCGGGACAGGGGAGTTCTTC
CASSFGTGEFF
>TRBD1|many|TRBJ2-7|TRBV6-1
TGTGCCAGCAGGAAATTCCGGGACAGGGGGCTCAACGAGCAGTACTTC
CASRKFRDRGLNEQYF
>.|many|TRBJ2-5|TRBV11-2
TGTGCCAGCAGCTTAGACGGGTCAACTCTGCCCCCAGAGACCCAGTACTTC
CASSLDGSTLPPETQYF
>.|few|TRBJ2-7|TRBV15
TGTGCCACCAGCAGAGATGGGCAGGGGCGCAACGAGCAGTACTTC
CATSRDGQGRNEQYF
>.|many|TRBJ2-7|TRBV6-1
TGTGCCAGCATGAGCCGGGTATCCTACGAGCAGTACTTC
CASMSRVSYEQYF
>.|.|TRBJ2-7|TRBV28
TGTGCCAGCAGTTTACAATCGGCGGGGTATAGGTCTGGGCAGCAGTACTTC
CASSLQSAGYRSGQQYF
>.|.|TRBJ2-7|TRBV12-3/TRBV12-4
TGTGCCAGCAGTTTAACCCAGATCTACGAGCAGTACTTC
CASSLTQIYEQYF